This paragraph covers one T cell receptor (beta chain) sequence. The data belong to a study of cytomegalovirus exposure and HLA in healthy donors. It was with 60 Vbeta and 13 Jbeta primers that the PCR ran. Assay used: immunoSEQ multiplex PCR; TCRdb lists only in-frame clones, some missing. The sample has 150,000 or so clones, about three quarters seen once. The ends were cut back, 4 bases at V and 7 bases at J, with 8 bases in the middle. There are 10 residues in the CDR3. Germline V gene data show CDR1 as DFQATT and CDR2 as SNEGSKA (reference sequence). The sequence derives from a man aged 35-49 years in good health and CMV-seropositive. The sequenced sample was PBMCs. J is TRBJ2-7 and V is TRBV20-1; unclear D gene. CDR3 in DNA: TGCAGTGCTACTACCCTTGAGCAGTACTTC. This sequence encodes CSATTLEQYF.